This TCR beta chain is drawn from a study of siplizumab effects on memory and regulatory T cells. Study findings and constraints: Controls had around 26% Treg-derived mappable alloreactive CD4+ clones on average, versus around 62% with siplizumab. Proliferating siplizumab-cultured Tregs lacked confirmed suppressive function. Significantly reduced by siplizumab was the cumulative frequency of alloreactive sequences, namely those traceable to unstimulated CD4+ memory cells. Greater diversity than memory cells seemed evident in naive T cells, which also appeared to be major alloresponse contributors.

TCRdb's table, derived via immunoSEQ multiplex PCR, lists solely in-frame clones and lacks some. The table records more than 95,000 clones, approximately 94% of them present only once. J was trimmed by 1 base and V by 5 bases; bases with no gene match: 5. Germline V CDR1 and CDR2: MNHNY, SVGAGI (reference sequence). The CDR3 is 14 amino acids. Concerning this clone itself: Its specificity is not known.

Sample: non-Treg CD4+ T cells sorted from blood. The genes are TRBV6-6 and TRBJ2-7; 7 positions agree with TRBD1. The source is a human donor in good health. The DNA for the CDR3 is TGTGCCAGCAGTAGACAGGGTGGGTCCTACGAGCAGTACTTC. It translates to CASSRQGGSYEQYF.